This entry is about one TCR beta chain. A single record per CDR3 protein comes from TCRdb applying MiXCR to the PCR reads. The sample holds fewer than 20,000 distinct CDR3 sequences, approximately 35% seen once. Germline CDR1 is SGHVS and CDR2 is FNYEAQ. V lost 5 bases and J lost 0, with 10 bases in between. There are 15 residues in the CDR3. The record originates from a study of regulatory and conventional T cells in breast cancer. The clonotype was recovered from a female donor in good health. The sequenced sample consisted of conventional T cells from blood. The chain has TRBV7-6 and TRBJ1-4, with D tentatively TRBD1 (5 bases). CDR3: CASSQDKTTNEKLFF. CDR3 DNA sequence: TGTGCCAGCAGCCAGGACAAGACAACTAATGAAAAACTGTTTTTT. Full variable domain (missing parts from reference TRBV7-6 and TRBJ1-4): GAGVSQSPRYKVTKRGQDVALRCDPISGHVSLYWYRQALGQGPEFLTYFNYEAQQDKSGLPNDRFSAERPEGSISTLTIQRTEQRDSAMYRCASSQDKTTNEKLFFGSGTQLSVL.